Detailed here is one T cell receptor (beta chain). Ages ranged from about 18 to 89 years, with residence in approximately 23 US areas. In assigning cohorts, the study relied on participant-reported clinical history. Either two negative PCRs, clearance, or symptom resolution qualified Cohort 3 donors as recovered. These data come from a study of blood T cell repertoires in COVID-19. Study details: Whether acute or convalescent, the COVID-19 samples came from the United States, Italy and Spain.

The V and J ends lost 1 base and 8 bases, in that order; junction bases with no gene match: 14. Germline assignment: CDR1 SGHDT and CDR2 YYEEEE. The CDR3 is made up of 16 amino acids. Data came from immunoSEQ multiplex PCR; TCRdb stores just in-frame clones and leaves some out. The sample lists a few hundred thousand clones, roughly 87% occurring once. The V call is TRBV5-6, the J call TRBJ1-2, with TRBD1 matching over 7 bases. The sequenced sample consisted of PBMCs or T cells enriched from blood (not recorded which). The TCR sequence derives from a woman aged 18-29 years who had recovered from COVID-19. The CDR3, as DNA: TGTGCCAGCAGCTTGATGTCAGCAGGGGGGAGATACGGCTACACCTTC. Its protein product is CASSLMSAGGRYGYTF.